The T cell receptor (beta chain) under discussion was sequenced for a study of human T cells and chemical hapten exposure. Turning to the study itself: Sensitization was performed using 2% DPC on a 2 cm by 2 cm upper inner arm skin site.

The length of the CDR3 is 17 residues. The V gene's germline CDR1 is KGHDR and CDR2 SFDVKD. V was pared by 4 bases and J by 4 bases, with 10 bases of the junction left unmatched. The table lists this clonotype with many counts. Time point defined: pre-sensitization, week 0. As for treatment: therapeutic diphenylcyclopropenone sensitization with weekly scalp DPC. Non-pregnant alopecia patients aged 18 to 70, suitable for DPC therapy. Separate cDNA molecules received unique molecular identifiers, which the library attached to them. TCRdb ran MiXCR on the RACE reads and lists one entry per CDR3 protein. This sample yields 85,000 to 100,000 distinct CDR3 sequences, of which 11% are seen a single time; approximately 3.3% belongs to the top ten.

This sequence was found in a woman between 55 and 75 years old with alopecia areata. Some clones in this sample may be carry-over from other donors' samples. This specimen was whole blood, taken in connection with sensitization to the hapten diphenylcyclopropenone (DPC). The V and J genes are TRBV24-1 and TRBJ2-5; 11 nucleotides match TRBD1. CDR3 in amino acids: CATSDAGQGVGGETQYF. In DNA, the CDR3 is TGTGCCACCAGTGACGCGGGACAGGGGGTAGGAGGAGAGACCCAGTACTTC.